A single sample gave rise to the 28 T cell receptor beta chains below, sequenced in a study of blood T cell repertoires in COVID-19 (dated by TCRdb to 2020 to 2021). To prepare the library, the immunoSEQ multiplex PCR assay was applied. Drawn from immuneACCESS, this table holds only the in-frame rearrangements with V and J called that TCRdb kept. Clones are partly lost; checked studies trace under half to an unresolved V gene and leave the rest unexplained. The sample data list roughly 100,000 clones, and roughly four fifths of these were observed just once. In total, the top ten clones hold just over 15% of the sample. Sequenced sample: peripheral blood. The receptor source for this set is a woman older than 75 with acute or convalescent COVID-19.

The rearrangement links TRBV11-3 to TRBJ1-4, with a possible D match to TRBD1 (6 bases). This CDR3 is built from 13 residues. V was clipped by 7 bases and J by 7 bases, with 13 bases between them. CDR1 and CDR2 (germline): SGHNT, YENEEA. The DNA of the CDR3 is TGTGCCAGCACCGAAGGGGGAAGTGAAAAACTGTTTTTT. It yields the protein CASTEGGSEKLFF.

The chain carries TRBV4-1 and TRBJ2-7, with 7 bases aligning to TRBD2. J gave up 4 bases and V 2 bases, and 8 bases lay outside the gene matches. In germline, CDR1 is MGHRA, CDR2 YSYEKL. The CDR3 is made up of 15 amino acids. CDR3 bases: TGCGCCAGCAGCCAAACGCGGGGGTGGGGTTACGAGCAGTACTTC. Its translation is CASSQTRGWGYEQYF.

The chain combines TRBV4-2 with TRBJ1-5; TRBD1 matches at 8 bases. V shed 2 bases and J 5 bases; nucleotides not matched to a gene: 5. The CDR3 length is 15 residues. CDR1 and CDR2 (germline): LGHNA, YNFKEQ. Here the CDR3 DNA reads TGTGCCAGCAGCCAACAGACAGGGGTCGATCAGCCCCAGCATTTT. Protein sequence: CASSQQTGVDQPQHF.

The chain employs TRBV29-1 and TRBJ2-1; TRBD1 matches at 7 bases. Germline V CDR1 and CDR2: SQVTM, ANQGSEA. This CDR3 is 13 amino acids long. V lost 6 bases to trimming and J lost 5 bases; unmatched junction nucleotides: 7. CDR3 amino acids: CSVLGGADNEQFF. DNA of the CDR3: TGCAGCGTGCTAGGGGGCGCCGACAATGAGCAGTTCTTC.

V is TRBV21-1 and J is TRBJ1-1. TRBV21-1 is reported as a pseudogene. The CDR3 extends over 15 amino acids. The chain's CDR3 is CASSKEEGRNTEAFF. The CDR3 nucleotides are TGTGCCAGCAGCAAAGAAGAGGGTAGGAACACTGAAGCTTTCTTT.

CDR3 DNA: TGTGCCAGTGGACTAGGGGCTGGAAACACCATATATTTT. Protein product: CASGLGAGNTIYF. The rearrangement uses TRBV12-3 or TRBV12-4 and TRBJ1-3, with D maybe TRBD1 (5 bases). Trimming took 9 bases from V and 2 from J, leaving 11 bases between them. The CDR3 spans 13 residues.

The gene calls are TRBV30 and TRBJ2-1; 14 positions agree with TRBD2. Losses at the gene ends were 4 bases for V and 7 bases for J; bases not matched to a gene: 6. This CDR3 is built from 15 residues. CDR1 is GTSNPN, CDR2 SVGIG, per germline (reference sequence). CDR3 loop: CAWTPGLAGDNEQFF. The CDR3 coding sequence is TGTGCCTGGACCCCGGGACTAGCGGGAGATAATGAGCAGTTCTTC.

The chain links TRBV5-4 to TRBJ2-3; D is unclear. Trimming left V 5 bases short and J 2 bases short, with 6 bases between. CDR3 length: 12 amino acids. The germline CDR1 and CDR2 sequences are SGHNT and YYREEE (reference sequence). CDR3 protein: CASSSVTDTQYF. The CDR3 DNA reads as TGTGCCAGCAGTTCCGTCACAGATACGCAGTATTTT.

This clone has only a few counts. The chain combines TRBV5-5 with TRBJ2-3, with D tentatively TRBD2 (5 bases). V dropped 2 bases and J dropped 0 bases, with 13 bases sitting between them. CDR1 and CDR2 from the germline V gene are SGHKS and YYEKEE (reference sequence). This CDR3 has 16 amino acids. CDR3 bases: TGTGCCAGCAGCTTCTCGCGGACTGCTAGCACAGATACGCAGTATTTT. Translated, it gives CASSFSRTASTDTQYF.

The J gene is TRBJ2-7, the V gene TRBV2, with 15 bases that match TRBD2. Trimming took 8 bases from V and 3 from J; bases not matched to a gene: 2. The CDR3 consists of 14 residues. Germline CDR1 reads SNHLY; CDR2 reads FYNNEI. CDR3: CASQGLAGGYEQYF. Here the CDR3 DNA reads TGTGCCAGCCAGGGACTAGCGGGAGGCTACGAGCAGTACTTC.

Here the CDR3 reads CASSEQGNFYGYTF. CDR3 bases: TGTGCCAGCAGTGAACAGGGGAACTTCTATGGCTACACCTTC. V is TRBV6-4 and J is TRBJ1-2; 7 bases line up with TRBD1. Germline V gene sequence: CDR1 MRHNA, CDR2 SNTAGT. The trim removed 3 bases at V and 4 bases at J, leaving 5 bases unmatched. The CDR3 runs 14 residues.

This clone was detected a few times. The chain is built from TRBV27 and TRBJ2-1; 7 bases map to TRBD2. After removal of 6 bases from V and 8 bases from J, the junction contained 16 bases not matched to a gene. Per the germline V gene, CDR1 is MNHEY and CDR2 is SMNVEV (reference sequence). The CDR3 runs 16 residues. The CDR3 spells CASRDLRGGSMDEQFF. The DNA of the CDR3 is TGTGCCAGCAGAGATCTCCGGGGCGGGAGTATGGATGAGCAGTTCTTC.

The gene calls are TRBV7-6 and TRBJ2-5; 9 nucleotides agree with TRBD1. Germline-derived CDR1 and CDR2 are SGHVS and FNYEAQ. This CDR3 is 15 amino acids long. Trimming cost V 4 bases and J 2 bases; bases outside gene matches: 5. In DNA, the CDR3 is TGTGCCAGCAGCTCGAGGACAGGGGCACAAGAGACCCAGTACTTC. Its protein is CASSSRTGAQETQYF.

This chain uses TRBV4-2 with TRBJ1-1; D uncertain. Germline V gene data show CDR1 as LGHNA and CDR2 as YNFKEQ. This CDR3 is built from 14 residues. V shed 0 bases and J shed 6 bases, with 11 bases lying between them. CDR3 coding DNA: TGTGCCAGCAGCCAAGATTCTCAGGTCCCTGAAGCTTTCTTT. Amino acid sequence: CASSQDSQVPEAFF.

This clone turned up a few times. This chain's CDR3 is CASSLPEGTGELFF. Here the CDR3 DNA reads TGTGCCAGCAGCCTCCCGGAGGGTACCGGGGAGCTGTTTTTT. The J gene is TRBJ2-2, the V gene TRBV4-2; tentatively, D is TRBD2 (6 bases). The CDR3 sequence is 14 residues long. The germline CDR1 and CDR2 sequences are LGHNA and YNFKEQ. The V gene lost 4 bases and the J gene lost 5 bases, with 11 bases spanning the gap.

This chain uses TRBV28 with TRBJ2-2; perhaps TRBD2 as D (6 bases). The germline V gene has CDR1 MDHEN and CDR2 SYDVKM. Trimming shortened V by 4 bases and J by 0 bases, and 9 bases separated the two germline ends. This CDR3 is built from 15 residues. CDR3 DNA sequence: TGTGCCAGCAGTTCCACTAGCCCGAACACCGGGGAGCTGTTTTTT. Translation: CASSSTSPNTGELFF.

This clone has only one observation. The chain uses TRBV27 and TRBJ2-5; D possibly corresponds to TRBD2 (5 bases). The CDR3 has 14 amino acids. V was cut by 6 bases and J by 5 bases, with 16 bases left in between. Germline-derived CDR1 and CDR2 are MNHEY and SMNVEV (reference sequence). The CDR3: CASSRGRLVETQYF. DNA for the CDR3: TGTGCCAGCAGCCGAGGGCGTTTGGTGGAGACCCAGTACTTC.

The chain combines TRBV5-5 with TRBJ1-4; 8 bases line up with TRBD1. The V and J ends lost 0 bases and 6 bases, in that order; junction bases with no gene match: 4. CDR3 size: 15 residues. The germline CDR1 and CDR2 sequences are SGHKS and YYEKEE (reference sequence). CDR3 amino acids: CASSLATGGYEKLFF. In nucleotides, the CDR3 is TGTGCCAGCAGCTTGGCAACAGGGGGGTATGAAAAACTGTTTTTT.

The V gene is TRBV7-9, the J gene TRBJ2-1; TRBD2 agrees at 7 bases. The CDR3 has 15 residues. Germline V gene data show CDR1 as SEHNR and CDR2 as FQNEAQ (reference sequence). V trimming: 8 bases; J trimming: 0 bases; junction bases outside the gene matches: 7. The CDR3 bases are TGTGCCAGCTTGATGCGGGAGAGCTCCTACAATGAGCAGTTCTTC. Amino acid sequence: CASLMRESSYNEQFF.

The chain employs TRBV5-4 and TRBJ1-5; D is possibly TRBD1 (6 bases). The CDR3 contains 15 residues. Germline loops: CDR1 SGHNT, CDR2 YYREEE (reference sequence). V gave up 0 bases and J gave up 2 bases, with 9 bases separating them. The CDR3 loop is CASSLEQGRNQPQHF. CDR3 DNA sequence: TGTGCCAGCAGCTTGGAACAGGGACGCAATCAGCCCCAGCATTTT.

V is TRBV18 and J is TRBJ1-2; D is unresolved. The CDR3 runs to 13 residues. Trimming cost V 0 bases and J 8 bases, with 10 bases left between them. CDR1 KGHSH and CDR2 LQKENI come from the germline V gene. The CDR3 loop reads CASSPPTETGYTF. DNA of the CDR3: TGTGCCAGCTCACCACCGACGGAGACGGGCTACACCTTC.

The gene calls are TRBV5-4 and TRBJ2-2; the match to TRBD2 covers 13 bases. Trimming took 3 bases from V and 7 from J; bases not matched to a gene: 6. There are 16 residues in the CDR3. In germline, CDR1 is SGHNT, CDR2 YYREEE (reference sequence). CDR3 region: CASSSGTSGMGGELFF. The CDR3 DNA is TGTGCCAGCAGCTCCGGGACTAGCGGGATGGGCGGGGAGCTGTTTTTT. The full variable domain, its missing parts supplied by reference TRBV5-4 and TRBJ2-2, is ETGVTQSPTHLIKTRGQQVTLRCSSQSGHNTVSWYQQALGQGPQFIFQYYREEENGRGNFPPRFSGLQFPNYSSELNVNALELDDSALYLCASSSGTSGMGGELFFGEGSRLTVL.

This clone was seen a handful of times. The chain joins TRBV28 to TRBJ2-3; TRBD2 matches 9 bases. J was trimmed by 5 bases and V by 10 bases; bases with no gene match: 13. The CDR3 contains 15 residues. Germline loops: CDR1 MDHEN, CDR2 SYDVKM. This CDR3 is CAIGAPSGTGDTQYF. CDR3 bases: TGTGCCATTGGGGCCCCTAGCGGGACGGGAGATACGCAGTATTTT.

This chain joins TRBV28 and TRBJ2-7, with TRBD1 matching over 7 bases. The CDR3 is made up of 14 amino acids. From germline, CDR1 is MDHEN and CDR2 SYDVKM. V lost 2 bases to trimming and J lost 2 bases; unmatched junction nucleotides: 3. CDR3 region: CASSLRTGTYEQYF. The CDR3 nucleotides read TGTGCCAGCAGTTTAAGGACAGGAACCTACGAGCAGTACTTC.

The J gene is TRBJ2-2, the V gene TRBV9, with TRBD2 matching 13 bases. The CDR3 runs 16 residues. The ends lost 4 bases at V and 6 bases at J; junction bases unmatched: 6. Germline V gene lookup returns CDR1 SGDLS and CDR2 YYNGEE. In nucleotides, the CDR3 is TGTGCCAGCAGCCCCCGGACTAGCGGGAGCGCCGGGGAGCTGTTTTTT. It is translated as CASSPRTSGSAGELFF.

This clone was found once. This chain uses TRBV5-1 with TRBJ1-4; maybe TRBD1 (6 bases). CDR3 length: 15 residues. Germline CDR1 SGHRS, CDR2 YFSETQ. The V gene lost 4 bases and the J gene lost 3 bases, with 13 bases spanning the gap. The CDR3 DNA sequence: TGCGCCAGCAGCGTCACAGGGAGAGCTAATGAAAAACTGTTTTTT. It codes for CASSVTGRANEKLFF.

The gene calls are TRBV11-1 and TRBJ2-1; 8 bases are shared with TRBD2. The germline V gene has CDR1 SGHAT and CDR2 FQDESV (reference sequence). V lost 4 bases to trimming and J lost 7 bases; unmatched junction nucleotides: 12. This CDR3 spans 16 amino acids. The CDR3 is CASSYLRPSGGNEQFF. In DNA, the CDR3 is TGTGCCAGCAGCTACCTTAGGCCTTCGGGGGGGAATGAGCAGTTCTTC.

The CDR3 loop is CASRKTGKSGELFF. DNA for the CDR3: TGTGCCAGCAGAAAAACAGGGAAATCGGGGGAGCTGTTTTTT. The V gene is TRBV7-2, the J gene TRBJ2-2; tentatively, D is TRBD1 (6 bases). The CDR3 is made up of 14 amino acids. V shed 6 bases and J shed 8 bases, with 16 bases lying between them. Germline values: CDR1 SGHTA, CDR2 FQGNSA.